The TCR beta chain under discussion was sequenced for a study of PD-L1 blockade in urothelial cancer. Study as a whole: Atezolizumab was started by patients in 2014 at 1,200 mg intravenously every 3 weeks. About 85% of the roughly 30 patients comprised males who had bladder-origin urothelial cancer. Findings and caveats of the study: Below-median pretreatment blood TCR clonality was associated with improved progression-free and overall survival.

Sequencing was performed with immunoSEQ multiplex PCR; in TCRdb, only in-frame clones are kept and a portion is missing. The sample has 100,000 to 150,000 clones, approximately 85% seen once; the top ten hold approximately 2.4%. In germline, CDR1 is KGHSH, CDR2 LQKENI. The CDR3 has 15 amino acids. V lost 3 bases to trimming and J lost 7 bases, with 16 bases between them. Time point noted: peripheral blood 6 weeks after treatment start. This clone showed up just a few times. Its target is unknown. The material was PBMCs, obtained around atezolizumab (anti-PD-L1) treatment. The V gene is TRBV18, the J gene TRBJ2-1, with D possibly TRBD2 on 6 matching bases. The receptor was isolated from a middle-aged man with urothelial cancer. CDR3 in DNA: TGTGCCAGCTCACCTTCAGGGCCCAGCGGGAATGAGCAGTTCTTC. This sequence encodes CASSPSGPSGNEQFF.